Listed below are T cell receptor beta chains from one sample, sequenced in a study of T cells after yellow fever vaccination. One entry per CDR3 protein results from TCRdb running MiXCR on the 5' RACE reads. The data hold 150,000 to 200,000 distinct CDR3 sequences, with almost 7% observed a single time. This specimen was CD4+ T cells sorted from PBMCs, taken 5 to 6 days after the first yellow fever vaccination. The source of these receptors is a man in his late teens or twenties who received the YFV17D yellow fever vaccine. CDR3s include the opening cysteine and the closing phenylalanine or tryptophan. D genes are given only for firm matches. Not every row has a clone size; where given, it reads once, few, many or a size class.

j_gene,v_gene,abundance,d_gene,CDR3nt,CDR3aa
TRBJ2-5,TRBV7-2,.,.,TGTGCCAGCAGCCTCCGATTACCAGAAGAGACCCAGTACTTC,CASSLRLPEETQYF
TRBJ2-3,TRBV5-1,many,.,TGCGCCAGCAGCTTGGGGGGGCCCACAGATACGCAGTATTTT,CASSLGGPTDTQYF
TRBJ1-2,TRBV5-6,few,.,TGTGCCAGCAGCAATTCCGGACAGACCTATGGCTACACCTTC,CASSNSGQTYGYTF
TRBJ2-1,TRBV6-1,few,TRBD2,TGTGCCAGCAGAGGTAGCGGGGGGGTGAATGAGCAGTTCTTC,CASRGSGGVNEQFF
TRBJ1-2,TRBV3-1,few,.,TGTGCCAGCAGCCTACAGGCGAACTATGGCTACACCTTC,CASSLQANYGYTF
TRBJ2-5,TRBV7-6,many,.,TGTGCCAGCAGCTTCGAAACCACGACAGCCAGGGCCCAGTACTTC,CASSFETTTARAQYF
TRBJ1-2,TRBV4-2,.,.,TGTGCCAGCAGCCAAGACGGACAAAGCTATGGCTACACCTTC,CASSQDGQSYGYTF
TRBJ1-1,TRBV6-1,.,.,TGTGCCAGCGGGGGGCAGGGCATAGGGACTGAAGCTTTCTTT,CASGGQGIGTEAFF
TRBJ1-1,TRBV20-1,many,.,TGCAGTGCTGGCCGCGGGGACACTGAAGCTTTCTTT,CSAGRGDTEAFF
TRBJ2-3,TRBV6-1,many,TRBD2,TGTGCCAGCAGCCACCCAGCGGGATTAACCACAGATACGCAGTATTTT,CASSHPAGLTTDTQYF
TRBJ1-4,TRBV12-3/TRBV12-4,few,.,TGTGCCAGCAGCTCCGGACAAGGTGTACTCTTAGAAAAACTGTTTTTT,CASSSGQGVLLEKLFF
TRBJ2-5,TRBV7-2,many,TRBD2,TGTGCCAGCAGCTTTGGCGGGGGGGCGGAGACCCAGTACTTC,CASSFGGGAETQYF
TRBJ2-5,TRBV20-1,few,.,TGCAGTGCTCCCCTAGAGACCCAGTACTTC,CSAPLETQYF
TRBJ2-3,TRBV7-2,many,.,TGTGCCAGCAGCTTTCCTCTCGGACCCCCGGGGTTT,CASSFPLGPPGF
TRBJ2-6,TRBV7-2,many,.,TGTGCCAGCAGCTTACCCGGGGGGCCTGGCTCTGGGGCCAACGTCCTGACTTTC,CASSLPGGPGSGANVLTF
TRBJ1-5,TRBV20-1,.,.,TGCAGTGCTTATCATGCCAGGGGTCATCAGCCCCAGCATTTT,CSAYHARGHQPQHF
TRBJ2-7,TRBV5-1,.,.,TGCGCCAGCAGCTTGGAAGGAAGAGGATCCTACGAGCAGTACTTC,CASSLEGRGSYEQYF
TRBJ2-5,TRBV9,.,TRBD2,TGTGCCAGCAGCGCTAGCGGGGGGCCAGAGACCCAGTACTTC,CASSASGGPETQYF
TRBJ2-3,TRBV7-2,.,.,TGTGCCAGCAGCTGGGGGCCAGGTGAAGATACGCAGTATTTT,CASSWGPGEDTQYF
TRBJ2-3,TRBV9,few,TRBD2,TGTGCCAGCAGCGTAGCTCATCCAGCGGGGTTCACAGATACGCAGTATTTT,CASSVAHPAGFTDTQYF
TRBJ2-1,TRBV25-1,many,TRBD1,TGTGCCAGCAGACCCGGGACAGGGGCGTACAATGAGCAGTTCTTC,CASRPGTGAYNEQFF
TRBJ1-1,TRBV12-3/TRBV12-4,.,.,TGTGCCAGCAGCAACCTCAGAGGATGGAACACTGAAGCTTTCTTT,CASSNLRGWNTEAFF
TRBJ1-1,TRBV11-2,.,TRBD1,TGTGCCAGCAGCTTAGGCAGCATTTTAGGGGGCTACACTGAAGCTTTCTTT,CASSLGSILGGYTEAFF
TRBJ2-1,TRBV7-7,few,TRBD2,TGTGCTAGCAGCCCAACTAGCGGGGGGGGTGGTGAGCAGTTCTTC,CASSPTSGGGGEQFF
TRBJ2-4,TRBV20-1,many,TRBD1,TGCAGTGCTAGAGATCCTGGACAGGGAAACATTCAGTACTTC,CSARDPGQGNIQYF
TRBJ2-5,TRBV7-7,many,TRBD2,TGTGCCAGCAGCTTAAGACTAGCGGGGGGAGAGACCCAGTACTTC,CASSLRLAGGETQYF
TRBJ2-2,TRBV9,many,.,TGTGCCAGCAGCCCAGTGGGGGGGGCTAACACCGGGGAGCTGTTTTTT,CASSPVGGANTGELFF
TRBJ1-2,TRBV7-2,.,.,TGTGCCAGCAGCACGCTTCAACCCAGCTATGGCTACACCTTC,CASSTLQPSYGYTF
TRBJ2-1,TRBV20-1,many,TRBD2,TGCAGTGCTAGGTGGGGCCAGCGGGGGGCCTACAATGAGCAGTTCTTC,CSARWGQRGAYNEQFF
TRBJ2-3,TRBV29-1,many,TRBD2,TGCAGCGCTAGCGGGGGGGACACAGATACGCAGTATTTT,CSASGGDTDTQYF
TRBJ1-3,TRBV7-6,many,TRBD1,TGTGCCAGCAGCTTAAGGGTGGGGCGACAGGGCTCTGGAAACACCATATATTTT,CASSLRVGRQGSGNTIYF
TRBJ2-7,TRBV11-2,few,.,TGTGCCAGCAGCTTAGTCAGGGCTAATCTCCACGAGCAGTACTTC,CASSLVRANLHEQYF
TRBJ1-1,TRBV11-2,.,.,TGTGCCAGCAGGAACCCGTGGAGCCCGAACACTGAAGCTTTCTTT,CASRNPWSPNTEAFF
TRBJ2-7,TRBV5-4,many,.,TGTGCCAGCAGTCTCTACACAGCCTCCTACGAGCAGTACTTC,CASSLYTASYEQYF
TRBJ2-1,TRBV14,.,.,TGTGCCAGCAGCCAAGACGGCGGAAGCTCCTACAATGAGCAGTTCTTC,CASSQDGGSSYNEQFF
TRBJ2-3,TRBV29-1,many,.,TGCAGCGTTGAATTCGGGGCCGCCACAGATACGCAGTATTTT,CSVEFGAATDTQYF
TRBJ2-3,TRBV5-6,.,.,TGTGCCAGCAGCCGGCCGGCCACAGATACGCAGTATTTT,CASSRPATDTQYF
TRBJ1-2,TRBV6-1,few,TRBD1,TGTGCCAGCAGCTGGGGACAGGGGGTTGGCTACACCTTC,CASSWGQGVGYTF
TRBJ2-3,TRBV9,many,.,TGTGCCAGCAGCGTAGCTCCAAAAAGCACAGATACGCAGTATTTT,CASSVAPKSTDTQYF
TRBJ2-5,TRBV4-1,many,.,TGCGCCAGCAGCCAACTCCCTGGGGTAGAGACCCAGTACTTC,CASSQLPGVETQYF